This T cell receptor (beta chain) was retrieved from a study of blood T cell repertoires in COVID-19 (dated by TCRdb to the early 2020s). Background on the whole study: Samples covering the acute and convalescent phases of COVID-19 were provided by collaborators in the United States, Italy and Spain. Deeply sampled blood TCRbeta repertoires from subjects exposed to, actively infected with, or recovered from COVID-19 were included in the dataset. A de-identified subject ID, COVID-19 status, age in years and sex were almost always included in the sample metadata. HLA class I and class II types, where available, came from metadata supplied by the sample provider rather than from assay-based typing. The repertoires were released in a freely available public database intended as a resource for research on the immune response to SARS-CoV-2. The samples were drawn from two sources: the first 160 participants of the ongoing ImmuneRACE study, and 950 to 1,500 subjects contributed by 6 global collaborators. The prospective study material was composed of cDNA or gDNA derived from T cells, B-cell-depleted T cells, or PBMCs.

Broad study findings and their caveats: Clinical and demographic metadata were provided uncurated, with the amount varying by source and participant.

From a lookup of the germline V gene, CDR1 and CDR2 are SGHTA and FQGTGA. V is clipped by 1 base and J by 6 bases, and the sequence between their germline boundaries is 9 bases long. Inclusive of the bounding cysteine and phenylalanine, the CDR3 is 13 residues long. Only CDR3 DNA is held: 39 bases, read in frame from base 1. About this clone itself: Its antigen is currently not known. No much larger clone is present one base from it, and per-base qualities are unavailable.

The immunoSEQ Assay, a bias-controlled multiplex PCR, was used to amplify TCRbeta CDR3 regions from genomic DNA. In the paper's pipeline: The number of nucleated cells in each sample was estimated from the amplification of reference gene primers within the assay. To quantify the absolute abundance of each unique TCRbeta CDR3 rearrangement, sequence reads were collapsed and filtered. For each sample, productive Simpson clonality was calculated as the square root of Simpson's diversity index across productive rearrangements. Sourced from immuneACCESS, this table was stored by TCRdb with only in-frame sequences that have V and J called. A share of the clones is absent; for the studies checked, an unresolved V gene accounts for under half, and the remainder has no known explanation. The DNA gave D and trimming, while V, J and clone size come from that table. The sample table records roughly 240,000 clones; around 83% of these occur just once. The ten top clones hold 3.5% to 4% of the sample.

Whole blood was collected in K2EDTA tubes by collaborating institutions according to the institutions' own protocols. Collaborator samples were shipped for TCRbeta analysis as frozen whole blood, isolated PBMCs, or DNA extracted from either sample type. The chain is made from TRBV7-3 and TRBJ1-2; the D gene is perhaps TRBD1, on 5 matching bases. The sample was peripheral blood. This TCR derives from a man younger than 35 with active or convalescent COVID-19. DNA sequence: TGTGCCAGCAGCTTAAATGGGGCGAATGGCTACACCTTC. The translation is CASSLNGANGYTF.